This passage covers 6 T cell receptor beta chains from one sample sequenced in a study of cytomegalovirus exposure and HLA in healthy donors. Sequenced by immunoSEQ multiplex PCR; TCRdb stores in-frame clones only, minus some. The sample records approximately 140,000 clones, 84% being singletons. The material sequenced was PBMCs. The receptors derive from a woman in her thirties in good health and CMV-seronegative.

This clone was seen only a few times. The CDR3 bases are TGTGCCAGCAGCTTAGGGGGACAGGGGACCGGGTCACCCCTCCACTTT. Its protein product is CASSLGGQGTGSPLHF. This chain links TRBV7-8 with TRBJ1-6, with 10 bases identical to TRBD1. J lost 10 bases, V lost 1 base, and 7 bases had no gene match. This CDR3 spans 16 amino acids. CDR1 SGHVS and CDR2 FQNEAQ come from the germline V gene.

This clone came up a few times. V usage is TRBV5-1 and J usage is TRBJ2-7; 9 nucleotides line up with TRBD2. The CDR3 spans 14 residues. V was pared by 2 bases and J by 5 bases, with 5 bases of the junction left unmatched. CDR1 and CDR2 (germline): SGHRS, YFSETQ. CDR3 sequence: CASSLAGGSDEQYF. The CDR3 bases are TGCGCCAGCAGCTTAGCGGGGGGCTCGGACGAGCAGTACTTC.

This clone came up a few times. The rearrangement links TRBV5-5 to TRBJ2-7; D gene uncertain. Germline CDR1 SGHKS, CDR2 YYEKEE (reference sequence). The CDR3 loop spans 14 amino acids. The germline V and J ends were trimmed by 1 base and 6 bases, with 14 bases remaining between them. CDR3 residues: CASSLTAQFGEQYF. In DNA form, the CDR3 reads TGTGCCAGCAGCTTGACAGCCCAGTTTGGCGAGCAGTACTTC.

This clone was counted between two and nine times. V usage is TRBV27 and J usage is TRBJ2-2; TRBD1 might be the D (6 bases). The length of the CDR3 is 14 residues. V gave up 6 bases and J gave up 3 bases, with 11 bases separating them. The germline CDR1 and CDR2 sequences are MNHEY and SMNVEV (reference sequence). In DNA, the CDR3 is TGTGCCAGCAGCTCAGGACAGTACACCGGGGAGCTGTTTTTT. Translating it yields CASSSGQYTGELFF.

The CDR3 nucleotides read TGTGCCAGCAGTTCTTATTTATCCGGGACAGGGGCCTACGAGCAGTACTTC. Translation gives CASSSYLSGTGAYEQYF. The chain uses TRBV28 and TRBJ2-7, with 10 bases lining up with TRBD1. The CDR3 length is 17 residues. The germline V gene encodes CDR1 MDHEN and CDR2 SYDVKM. Trimming took 4 bases from V and 2 from J; bases not matched to a gene: 11.

The V call is TRBV25-1, the J call TRBJ1-6; D is ambiguous. The germline V gene encodes CDR1 MGHDK and CDR2 SYGVNS. Trimming pared 3 bases from V and 9 bases from J, leaving 9 bases between. There are 13 residues in the CDR3. The CDR3 is CASSDSLRSPLHF. The CDR3 DNA is TGTGCCAGCAGTGATAGTTTACGTTCACCCCTCCACTTT.